A selection of T cell receptor beta chains follows, all from one sample in a study of cytomegalovirus exposure and HLA in healthy donors. The method was immunoSEQ multiplex PCR; TCRdb's version includes in-frame clones alone and lacks a portion of them. The sample totals 100,000 to 150,000 clones; its top ten clones hold over 1.5%. Sequencing used PBMCs. The receptors here all came from a woman aged 40 to 49 in good health and CMV-seropositive. The CDR3 runs from the conserved cysteine through the conserved F or W. The D gene is left open where the match is weak.

J gene	V gene	D gene	CDR3 protein
TRBJ2-2	TRBV13	NA	CASLWGVGDTGELFF
TRBJ1-2	TRBV16	TRBD1	CASSQVGQAESPNYGYTF
TRBJ1-1	TRBV7-6	NA	CASSFGGGGEAFF
TRBJ1-5	TRBV27	NA	CASSTGNNQPQHF
TRBJ1-2	TRBV27	NA	CASSLGGIYGYTF
TRBJ2-7	TRBV7-9	TRBD2	CASSSPTSVHYEQYF
TRBJ2-7	TRBV4-1	TRBD1	CASSQDNGGDRGFYEQYF
TRBJ2-3	TRBV28	TRBD2	CASSFVAGISTDTQYF
TRBJ1-1	TRBV19	NA	CASSVDRSMNTEAFF
TRBJ2-7	TRBV19	TRBD1	CASSPQGQGALYEQYF
TRBJ1-1	TRBV29-1	NA	CSLGGTNTEAFF
TRBJ1-1	TRBV27	TRBD1	CASSPKTGLNTEAFF
TRBJ1-6	TRBV4-1	TRBD1	CASSQVGSRTGGYNSPLHF
TRBJ1-5	TRBV6-5	TRBD1	CASSRDRGPNQPQHF
TRBJ1-4	TRBV11-1	NA	CATKQGHADEKLFF
TRBJ2-5	TRBV9	TRBD2	CASQREGLETQYF
TRBJ1-1	TRBV10-3	TRBD1	CAITGGTGDTEAFF
TRBJ2-1	TRBV6-6	NA	CASSTSGYGQFF
TRBJ2-4	TRBV19	NA	CASSQGGGQLNIQYF
TRBJ2-7	TRBV7-8	TRBD2	CASSSRLAGEREQYF
TRBJ2-1	TRBV11-1	TRBD2	CASSPSIGRIDEQFF
TRBJ1-2	TRBV30	TRBD1	CAWSYSTGTIGYTF
TRBJ2-1	TRBV4-3	NA	CASSQESDNEQFF
TRBJ1-1	TRBV19	NA	CASSTPVRGIETEAFF
NA	TRBV27	TRBD2	CASSHSGRSYEQYF
TRBJ2-7	TRBV5-4	NA	CASSFLGTPYEQYF
TRBJ2-7	TRBV7-6	TRBD2	CASSSGTSGTYEQYF
TRBJ2-1	TRBV5-6	NA	CASSLGQGKDEQFF
TRBJ1-4	TRBV28	NA	CASSLQGATNEKLFF
TRBJ2-7	TRBV28	TRBD1	CASSHRGSFYEQYF
TRBJ1-5	TRBV18	NA	CASSPTRVSNQPQHF
TRBJ2-2	TRBV4-1	TRBD2	CASSNLRIIAGGQTGELFF
TRBJ2-2	TRBV5-6	TRBD1	CASSLDGQGIGELFF
TRBJ2-1	TRBV10-1	TRBD2	CASSTPGLANEQFF
TRBJ2-3	TRBV9	NA	CASSEGVWDTQYF
TRBJ1-3	TRBV10-3	NA	CAISDFGSSGNTIYF
TRBJ1-5	TRBV5-4	TRBD1	CASSPEPMTGGNYQPQHF
TRBJ1-6	TRBV10-2	TRBD1	CASREGAGSPLHF
TRBJ2-5	TRBV6-1	TRBD2	CASSEAGLAVFGGETQYF
TRBJ2-3	TRBV7-3	TRBD1	CASSLTPPGQAGTQYF
TRBJ1-2	TRBV28	TRBD1	CASRITGVDGYTF
TRBJ2-7	TRBV21-1	NA	CASSKEGGAGPYEQYF
TRBJ2-2	TRBV11-3	TRBD1	CASSFRTGSTGELFF
TRBJ2-1	TRBV28	TRBD2	CASSRLAGVANEQFF
TRBJ2-7	TRBV29-1	TRBD1	CSVVLLGTGGYEQYF
TRBJ1-1	TRBV9	TRBD1	CASSVWTGNTEAFF
TRBJ2-7	TRBV30	TRBD1	CAWSQTGGSLEQYF
TRBJ2-1	TRBV29-1	TRBD2	CSAGRDGRNEQFF
NA	TRBV25-1	NA	CASSEFRSYEQYF
TRBJ2-1	TRBV30	TRBD2	CAWSWSGRPSYNEQFF
TRBJ2-1	TRBV27	NA	CASSFSRLNEQFF
TRBJ2-5	TRBV5-5	NA	CASSPGHLQETQYF
TRBJ1-1	TRBV27	NA	CASSFQGGTEAFF
TRBJ1-2	TRBV18	NA	CASSPWGSAGYGYTF
TRBJ1-2	TRBV5-1	TRBD1	CASSFPGTGSYGYTF